The clone carrying this T cell receptor beta chain appeared a single time. Its antigen is not identified. Amplification of TCR beta used genomic DNA extracted from peripheral blood. Rearranged V-D-J TRB sequences were amplified with a mixed TRB-A/B primer pool. A single record per CDR3 protein comes from TCRdb applying MiXCR to the multiplex PCR reads. The sample yields thousands of distinct CDR3 sequences, roughly 39% seen once. The data were obtained in a study of T cell repertoires in aging, cancer and after chemotherapy. Study background: Donor ages fell into six groups from 30 or younger up to 70 or older. Patients with chronic lymphocytic leukemia were sampled before and after fludarabine- or bendamustine-based chemotherapy. Study-wide points: No conclusions about immunological memory after chemotherapy can be drawn from the repertoire data.

V lost 3 bases to trimming and J lost 0 bases, with 8 bases between them. This CDR3 has 15 residues. Germline V gene sequence: CDR1 LNHDA, CDR2 SQIVND (reference sequence). The clonotype was recovered from a human donor with a blood cancer. Sequenced input: blood. The rearrangement uses TRBV19 and TRBJ2-2; D is unclear. CDR3: CASSMSQANTGELFF. CDR3 nucleotide sequence: TGTGCCAGTAGTATGTCCCAGGCGAACACCGGGGAGCTGTTTTTT. Variable domain in full (rest from reference TRBV19 and TRBJ2-2): DGGITQSPKYLFRKEGQNVTLSCEQNLNHDAMYWYRQDPGQGLRLIYYSQIVNDFQKGDIAEGYSVSREKKESFPLTVTSAQKNPTAFYLCASSMSQANTGELFFGEGSRLTVL.